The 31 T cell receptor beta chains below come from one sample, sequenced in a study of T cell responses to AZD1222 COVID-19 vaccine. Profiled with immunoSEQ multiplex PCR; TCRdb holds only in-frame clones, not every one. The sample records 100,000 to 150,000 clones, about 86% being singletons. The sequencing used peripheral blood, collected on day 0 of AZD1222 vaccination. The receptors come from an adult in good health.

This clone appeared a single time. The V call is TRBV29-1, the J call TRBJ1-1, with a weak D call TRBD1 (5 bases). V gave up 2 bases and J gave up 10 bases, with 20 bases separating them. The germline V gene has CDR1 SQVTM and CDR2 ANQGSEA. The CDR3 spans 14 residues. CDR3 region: CSVEYRLISHGAFF. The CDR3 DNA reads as TGCAGCGTTGAATACAGGTTGATAAGCCATGGAGCTTTCTTT.

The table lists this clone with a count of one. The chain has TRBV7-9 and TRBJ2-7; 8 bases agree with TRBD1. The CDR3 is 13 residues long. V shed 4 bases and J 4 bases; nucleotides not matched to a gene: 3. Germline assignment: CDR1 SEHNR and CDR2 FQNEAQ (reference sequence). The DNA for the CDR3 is TGTGCCAGCAGCTACCGACAGGGGTACGAGCAGTACTTC. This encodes CASSYRQGYEQYF.

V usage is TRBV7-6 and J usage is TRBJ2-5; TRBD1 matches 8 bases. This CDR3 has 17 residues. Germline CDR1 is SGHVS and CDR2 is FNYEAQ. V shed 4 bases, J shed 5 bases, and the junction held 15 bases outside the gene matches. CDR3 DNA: TGTGCCAGCAGCTCAACCAGGACAGGGCACTATACGGAGACCCAGTACTTC. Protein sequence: CASSSTRTGHYTETQYF.

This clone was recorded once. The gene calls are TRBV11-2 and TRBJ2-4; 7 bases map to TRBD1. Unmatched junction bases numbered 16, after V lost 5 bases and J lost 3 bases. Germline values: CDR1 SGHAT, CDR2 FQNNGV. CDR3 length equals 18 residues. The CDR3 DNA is TGTGCCAGCAGCGGTATGATGAGAAGGGGGCAGGTCAAAAACATTCAGTACTTC. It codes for CASSGMMRRGQVKNIQYF.

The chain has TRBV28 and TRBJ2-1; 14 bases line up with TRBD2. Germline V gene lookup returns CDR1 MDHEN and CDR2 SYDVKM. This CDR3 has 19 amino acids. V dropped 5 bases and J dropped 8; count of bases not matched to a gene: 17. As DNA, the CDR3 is TGTGCCAGCAGTCTCCCTGGGGAACCGGGACTAGCGGGAGAAGATGAGCAGTTCTTC. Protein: CASSLPGEPGLAGEDEQFF.

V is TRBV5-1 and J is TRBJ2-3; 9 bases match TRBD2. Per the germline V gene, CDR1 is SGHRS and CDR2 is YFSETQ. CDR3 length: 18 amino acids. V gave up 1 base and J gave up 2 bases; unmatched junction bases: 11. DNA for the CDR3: TGCGCCAGCAGCTTGTGGGGGGTTAGCGGGAGTTTCACAGATACGCAGTATTTT. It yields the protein CASSLWGVSGSFTDTQYF.

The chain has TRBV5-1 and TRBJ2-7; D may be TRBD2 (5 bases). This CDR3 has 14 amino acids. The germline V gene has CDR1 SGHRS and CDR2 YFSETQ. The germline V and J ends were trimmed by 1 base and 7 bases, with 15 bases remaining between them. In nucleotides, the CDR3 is TGCGCCAGCAGCTTGACCGGGGAATTGAGGGAGCAGTACTTC. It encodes CASSLTGELREQYF.

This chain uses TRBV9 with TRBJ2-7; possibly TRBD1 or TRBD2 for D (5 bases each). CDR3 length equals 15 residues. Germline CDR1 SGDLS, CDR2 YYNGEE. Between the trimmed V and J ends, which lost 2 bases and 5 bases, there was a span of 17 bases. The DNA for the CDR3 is TGTGCCAGCAGCGTGGGGCCGAGGGGTAACGACGAGCAGTACTTC. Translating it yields CASSVGPRGNDEQYF.

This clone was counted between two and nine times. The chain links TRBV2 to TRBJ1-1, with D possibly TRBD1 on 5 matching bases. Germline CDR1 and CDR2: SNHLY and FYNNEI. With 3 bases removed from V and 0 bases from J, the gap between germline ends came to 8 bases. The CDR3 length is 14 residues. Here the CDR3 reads CASSEYRLNTEAFF. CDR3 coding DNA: TGTGCCAGCAGTGAGTACAGGCTGAACACTGAAGCTTTCTTT.

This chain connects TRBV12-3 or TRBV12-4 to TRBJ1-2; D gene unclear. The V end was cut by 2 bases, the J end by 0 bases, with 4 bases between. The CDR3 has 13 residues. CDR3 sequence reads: CASSLTANYGYTF. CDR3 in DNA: TGTGCCAGCAGTTTAACAGCTAACTATGGCTACACCTTC.

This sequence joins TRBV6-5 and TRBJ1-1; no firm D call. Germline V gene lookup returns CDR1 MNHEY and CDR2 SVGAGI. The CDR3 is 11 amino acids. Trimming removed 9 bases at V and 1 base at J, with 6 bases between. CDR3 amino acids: CASRGNTEAFF. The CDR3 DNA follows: TGTGCCAGTCGAGGGAACACTGAAGCTTTCTTT.

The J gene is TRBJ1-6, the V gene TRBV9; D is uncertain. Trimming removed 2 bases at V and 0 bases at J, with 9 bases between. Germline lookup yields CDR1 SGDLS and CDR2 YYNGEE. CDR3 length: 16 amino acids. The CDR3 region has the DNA TGTGCCAGCAGCGTCCACCGGGACTCCTATAATTCACCCCTCCACTTT. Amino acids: CASSVHRDSYNSPLHF.

CDR3 coding DNA: TGTGCCAGTACGGTAGGCGGGGGCCTTCGGGAAGAGCAGTACTTC. This sequence encodes CASTVGGGLREEQYF. The chain recombines TRBV19 with TRBJ2-7, with a weak D call TRBD2 (7 bases). The CDR3 loop spans 15 amino acids. CDR1 is LNHDA and CDR2 is SQIVND in the germline V gene (reference sequence). The ends were cut back, 7 bases at V and 7 bases at J, with 23 bases in the middle.

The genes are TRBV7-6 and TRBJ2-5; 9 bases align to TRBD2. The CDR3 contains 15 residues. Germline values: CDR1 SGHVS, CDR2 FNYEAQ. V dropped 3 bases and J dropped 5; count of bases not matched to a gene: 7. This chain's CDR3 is CASSFSGGASETQYF. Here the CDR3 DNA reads TGTGCCAGCAGCTTTAGCGGGGGAGCCTCGGAGACCCAGTACTTC.

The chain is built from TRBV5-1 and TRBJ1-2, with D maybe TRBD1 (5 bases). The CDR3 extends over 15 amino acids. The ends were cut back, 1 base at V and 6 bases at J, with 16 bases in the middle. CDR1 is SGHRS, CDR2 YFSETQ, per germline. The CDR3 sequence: CASSLFRDATNGYTF. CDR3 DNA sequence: TGCGCCAGCAGCTTGTTCAGGGATGCTACAAATGGCTACACCTTC.

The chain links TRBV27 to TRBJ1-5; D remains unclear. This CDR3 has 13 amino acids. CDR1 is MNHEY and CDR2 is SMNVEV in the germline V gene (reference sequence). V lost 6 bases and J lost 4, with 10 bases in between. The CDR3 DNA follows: TGTGCCAGCAGGAAGATGGGGAATCAGCCCCAGCATTTT. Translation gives CASRKMGNQPQHF.

CDR3 protein: CASSNQGANEQFF. As DNA, the CDR3 is TGTGCCAGCAGCAACCAGGGGGCGAATGAGCAGTTCTTC. The chain couples TRBV3-1 (or the pseudogene TRBV3-2) to TRBJ2-1, with 8 bases aligning to TRBD1. The CDR3 loop spans 13 amino acids. The trim removed 5 bases at V and 7 bases at J, leaving 4 bases unmatched. The germline V gene encodes CDR1 LGHDT and CDR2 YNNKEL (reference sequence).

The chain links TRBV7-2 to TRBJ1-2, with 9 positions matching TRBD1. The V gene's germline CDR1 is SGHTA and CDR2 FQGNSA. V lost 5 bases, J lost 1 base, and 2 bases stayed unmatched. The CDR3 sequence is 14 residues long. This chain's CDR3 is CASSRGQGNYGYTF. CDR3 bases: TGTGCCAGCAGCCGGGGACAGGGTAACTATGGCTACACCTTC.

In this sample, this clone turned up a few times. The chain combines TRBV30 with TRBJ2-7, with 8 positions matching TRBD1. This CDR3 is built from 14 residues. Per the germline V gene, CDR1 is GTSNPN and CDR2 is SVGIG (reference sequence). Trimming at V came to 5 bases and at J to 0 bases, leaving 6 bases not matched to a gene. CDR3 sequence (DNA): TGTGCCTGGGACAGGGGACGAAGCTCCTACGAGCAGTACTTC. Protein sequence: CAWDRGRSSYEQYF.

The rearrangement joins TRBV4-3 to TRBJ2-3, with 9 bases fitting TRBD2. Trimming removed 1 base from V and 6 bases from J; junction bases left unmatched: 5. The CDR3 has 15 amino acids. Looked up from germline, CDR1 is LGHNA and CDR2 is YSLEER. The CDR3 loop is CASSQGSGGWDTQYF. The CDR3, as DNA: TGCGCCAGCAGCCAAGGAAGCGGGGGGTGGGATACGCAGTATTTT.

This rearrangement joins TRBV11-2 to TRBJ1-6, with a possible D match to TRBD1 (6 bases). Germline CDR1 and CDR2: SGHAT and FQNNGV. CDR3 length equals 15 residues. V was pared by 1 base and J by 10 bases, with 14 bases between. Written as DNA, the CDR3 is TGTGCCAGCAGCTTAGGGGGGGCGCGGGGATCACCCCTCCACTTT. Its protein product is CASSLGGARGSPLHF. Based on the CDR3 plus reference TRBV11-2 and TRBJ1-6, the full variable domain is EAGVAQSPRYKIIEKRQSVAFWCNPISGHATLYWYQQILGQGPKLLIQFQNNGVVDDSQLPKDRFSAERLKGVDSTLKIQPAKLEDSAVYLCASSLGGARGSPLHFGNGTRLTVT.

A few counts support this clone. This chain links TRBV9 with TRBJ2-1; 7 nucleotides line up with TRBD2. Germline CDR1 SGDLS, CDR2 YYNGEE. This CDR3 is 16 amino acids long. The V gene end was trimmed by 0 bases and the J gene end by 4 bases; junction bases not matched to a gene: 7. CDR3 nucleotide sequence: TGTGCCAGCAGCGTAGGCGTCGGGGAGGGATACAATGAGCAGTTCTTC. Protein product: CASSVGVGEGYNEQFF.

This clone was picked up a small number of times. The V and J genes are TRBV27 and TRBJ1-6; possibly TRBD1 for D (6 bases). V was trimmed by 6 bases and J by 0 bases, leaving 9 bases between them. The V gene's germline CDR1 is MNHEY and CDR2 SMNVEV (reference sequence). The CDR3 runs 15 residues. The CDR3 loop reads CASRLQGSYNSPLHF. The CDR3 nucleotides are TGTGCCAGCAGATTACAGGGCTCCTATAATTCACCCCTCCACTTT.

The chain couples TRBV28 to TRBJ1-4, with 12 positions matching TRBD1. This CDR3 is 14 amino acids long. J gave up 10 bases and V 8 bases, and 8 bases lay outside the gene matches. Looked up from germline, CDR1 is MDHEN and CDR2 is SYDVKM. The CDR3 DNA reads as TGTGCCAGCCAAGGGACAGGGGGCCCCGGAAAACTGTTTTTT. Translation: CASQGTGGPGKLFF.

CDR3 sequence: CASSPGGAETQYF. CDR3 nucleotides: TGTGCCAGCAGCCCAGGGGGCGCGGAGACCCAGTACTTC. V is TRBV7-3 and J is TRBJ2-5, with 8 bases that match TRBD1. J gave up 5 bases and V 5 bases, and 4 bases lay outside the gene matches. CDR3 length: 13 residues. Germline CDR1 is SGHTA and CDR2 is FQGTGA.

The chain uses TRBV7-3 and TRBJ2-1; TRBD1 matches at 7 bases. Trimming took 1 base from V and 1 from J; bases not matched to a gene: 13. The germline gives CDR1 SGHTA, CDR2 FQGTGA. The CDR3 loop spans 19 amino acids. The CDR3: CASSLMLLSNRGSYNEQFF. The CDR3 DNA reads TGTGCCAGCAGCTTAATGTTACTGTCTAACAGGGGTTCCTACAATGAGCAGTTCTTC.

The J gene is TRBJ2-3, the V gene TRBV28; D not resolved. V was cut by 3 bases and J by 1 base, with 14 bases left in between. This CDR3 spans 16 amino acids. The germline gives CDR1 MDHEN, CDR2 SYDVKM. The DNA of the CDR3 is TGTGCCAGCAGTTTCCCCCAGGCCCTAGGCACAGATACGCAGTATTTT. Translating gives CASSFPQALGTDTQYF.

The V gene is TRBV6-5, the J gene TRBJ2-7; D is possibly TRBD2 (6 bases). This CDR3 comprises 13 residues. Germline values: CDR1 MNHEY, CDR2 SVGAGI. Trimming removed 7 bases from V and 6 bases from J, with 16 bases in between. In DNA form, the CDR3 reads TGTGCCAGCAAACTAGCTAGGGACTCCGAGCAGTACTTC. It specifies CASKLARDSEQYF.

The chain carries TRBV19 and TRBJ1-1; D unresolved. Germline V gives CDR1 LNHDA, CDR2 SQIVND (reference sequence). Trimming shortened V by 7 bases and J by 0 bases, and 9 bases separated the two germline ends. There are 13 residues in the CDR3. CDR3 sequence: CASTLLVNTEAFF. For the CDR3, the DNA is TGTGCCAGTACCCTCCTGGTGAACACTGAAGCTTTCTTT.

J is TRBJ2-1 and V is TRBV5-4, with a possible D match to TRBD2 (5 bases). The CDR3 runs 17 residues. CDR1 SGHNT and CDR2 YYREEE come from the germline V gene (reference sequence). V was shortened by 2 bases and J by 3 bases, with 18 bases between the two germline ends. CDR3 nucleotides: TGTGCCAGCAGCTTTGGATTGGTGCGCGAGGGCTACAATGAGCAGTTCTTC. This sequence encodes CASSFGLVREGYNEQFF.

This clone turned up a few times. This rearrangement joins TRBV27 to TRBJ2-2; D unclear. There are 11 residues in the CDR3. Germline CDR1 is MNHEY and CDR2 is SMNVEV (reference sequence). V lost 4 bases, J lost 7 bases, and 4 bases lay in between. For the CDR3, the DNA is TGTGCCAGCAGTTGGGGCGGGGAGCTGTTTTTT. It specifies CASSWGGELFF.